Listed below are T cell receptor beta chains from one sample, sequenced in a study of cytomegalovirus exposure and HLA in healthy donors. Clones were read by immunoSEQ multiplex PCR, and TCRdb kept only the in-frame ones, dropping some. The sample gives about 120,000 clones, 75% to 90% of which show up once; approximately 2% is in the top ten. The sequencing sample was made of PBMCs. The receptors originated from a man aged 35 to 55 in good health and CMV-seronegative. Both conserved end residues are part of each CDR3. The D gene is left open where the match is weak. The size of a clone is reported for some rows only, either as once, few or many, or as a class for expanded clones.

clone size: .; D gene: .; V gene: TRBV6-1; J gene: TRBJ2-5; CDR3 DNA: TGTGCCAGCAGTGAGAGGGGACTCGGGACCCAGTACTTC; CDR3 protein: CASSERGLGTQYF
clone size: few; D gene: .; V gene: TRBV27; J gene: TRBJ1-1; CDR3 DNA: TGTGCCAGCAGTTTATTCCTCGGGACAATTCGATTCTTT; CDR3 protein: CASSLFLGTIRFF
clone size: .; D gene: TRBD2; V gene: TRBV2; J gene: TRBJ2-7; CDR3 DNA: TGTGCCAGCAGTCCCTACAATTCACTAGCGGGAGGCCCCTACGAGCAGTACTTC; CDR3 protein: CASSPYNSLAGGPYEQYF
clone size: .; D gene: .; V gene: TRBV5-6; J gene: TRBJ1-2; CDR3 DNA: TGTGCCAGCTCCCGCGGGGGGAAAAGTCATGGCTACACCTTC; CDR3 protein: CASSRGGKSHGYTF
clone size: .; D gene: .; V gene: TRBV18; J gene: TRBJ1-3; CDR3 DNA: TGTGCCAGCTCACCACCGGCGGGGGGCTTTGGAAACACCATATATTTT; CDR3 protein: CASSPPAGGFGNTIYF
clone size: .; D gene: TRBD1; V gene: TRBV28; J gene: TRBJ2-7; CDR3 DNA: TGTGCCAGCCTGAGTCCTCCCGGGACAGGGGTTTACGAGCAGTACTTC; CDR3 protein: CASLSPPGTGVYEQYF
clone size: .; D gene: TRBD1; V gene: TRBV6-5; J gene: TRBJ1-3; CDR3 DNA: TGTGCCAGCAGCAGGACAGGGGCCGGAAACACCATATATTTT; CDR3 protein: CASSRTGAGNTIYF
clone size: .; D gene: .; V gene: TRBV10-3; J gene: TRBJ1-1; CDR3 DNA: TGTGCCATCAGTGAGTCTACGGGGGGCCTTAACACTGAAGCTTTCTTT; CDR3 protein: CAISESTGGLNTEAFF
clone size: .; D gene: .; V gene: TRBV27; J gene: TRBJ2-1; CDR3 DNA: TGTGCCAGCAGGGACAGAAACAATGAGCAGTTCTTC; CDR3 protein: CASRDRNNEQFF
clone size: .; D gene: TRBD2; V gene: TRBV6-5; J gene: TRBJ2-5; CDR3 DNA: TGTGCCAGCAGTCCCTTCCTAGCGGGGGAAGAGACCCAGTACTTC; CDR3 protein: CASSPFLAGEETQYF
clone size: .; D gene: .; V gene: TRBV5-1; J gene: TRBJ2-6; CDR3 DNA: TGCGCCAGCAGACGAACCAGCTCTGGGGCCAACGGCCTGACTTTC; CDR3 protein: CASRRTSSGANGLTF
clone size: .; D gene: .; V gene: TRBV5-6; J gene: TRBJ1-6; CDR3 DNA: TGTGCCAGCAGCTTGGTTAACAGGGATAATTCACCCCTCCACTTT; CDR3 protein: CASSLVNRDNSPLHF
clone size: .; D gene: TRBD1; V gene: TRBV5-6; J gene: TRBJ2-1; CDR3 DNA: TGTGCCAGCAGCTTGGAGGGGGCCTCGTTCTTC; CDR3 protein: CASSLEGASFF
clone size: once; D gene: .; V gene: TRBV7-2; J gene: TRBJ2-7; CDR3 DNA: TGTGCCAGCAGCCTGGGGGGGACAGGAAAACTTGAGCAGTACTTC; CDR3 protein: CASSLGGTGKLEQYF
clone size: .; D gene: .; V gene: TRBV5-4; J gene: TRBJ2-2; CDR3 DNA: TGTGCCAGCAGCTTTATGCAAGGGGGCACCGGGGAGCTGTTTTTT; CDR3 protein: CASSFMQGGTGELFF